The rows below give T cell receptor beta chains drawn from one sample of a study of cytomegalovirus exposure and HLA in healthy donors. Some clones are missing from TCRdb's copy, which holds only in-frame ones; the method was immunoSEQ multiplex PCR. The sample carries under 95,000 clones, about 78% recorded once. Sequencing input: PBMCs. Every receptor here comes from a middle-aged woman in good health and CMV-seropositive. The CDR3 runs from the conserved cysteine through the conserved F or W. D genes are given only for firm matches. Size tells how often a clone was seen (once, few, many) or the class of an expanded clone, and some rows leave it out.

j_call	v_call	d_call	clone_size	cdr3_aa	cdr3_nt
TRBJ1-6	TRBV19	NA	NA	CASSRRTGSSYNSPLHF	TGTGCCAGTAGTAGGCGTACAGGGAGCTCCTATAATTCACCCCTCCACTTT
TRBJ1-2	TRBV6-4	NA	NA	CASSPDPSLAAGYTF	TGTGCCAGCAGTCCAGACCCTTCCCTTGCAGCGGGCTACACCTTC
TRBJ2-5	TRBV6-5	TRBD2	few	CASRHGGEQETQYF	TGTGCCAGCAGACACGGGGGGGAACAAGAGACCCAGTACTTC
TRBJ2-1	TRBV30	NA	NA	CAWSVLGGRAYNEQFF	TGTGCCTGGAGTGTACTAGGTGGACGGGCGTACAATGAGCAGTTCTTC
TRBJ2-2	TRBV7-3	TRBD1	NA	CASSPTGGKGTGELFF	TGTGCCAGCAGCCCCACAGGGGGCAAGGGCACCGGGGAGCTGTTTTTT
TRBJ2-3	TRBV5-4	TRBD2	NA	CASSLTSGGTQFSDTQYF	TGTGCCAGCAGCTTGACTAGCGGGGGGACCCAGTTCTCAGATACGCAGTATTTT
TRBJ2-7	TRBV6-1	TRBD1	many	CASSETGESDEQYF	TGTGCCAGCAGTGAGACAGGGGAAAGCGACGAGCAGTACTTC
TRBJ2-1	TRBV18	NA	NA	CASSPLADSYNEQFF	TGTGCCAGCTCACCACTAGCGGACTCCTACAATGAGCAGTTCTTC
TRBJ1-5	TRBV2	NA	NA	CASSPDKNNQPQHF	TGTGCCAGCAGCCCCGACAAGAACAATCAGCCCCAGCATTTT
TRBJ2-1	TRBV7-2	TRBD2	NA	CASSPRPLGAGGYNEQFF	TGTGCCAGCAGCCCGCGACCGTTAGGAGCGGGGGGCTACAATGAGCAGTTCTTC
TRBJ2-5	TRBV7-9	NA	NA	CASSEGETQYF	TGTGCCAGCAGTGAGGGAGAGACCCAGTACTTC
TRBJ2-3	TRBV7-9	NA	NA	CASSLVLGFTSTDTQYF	TGTGCCAGCAGCTTAGTGCTAGGATTTACTAGCACAGATACGCAGTATTTT
TRBJ1-1	TRBV2	TRBD1	NA	CAGNLDRVNTEAFF	TGTGCCGGTAACCTGGACAGGGTGAACACTGAAGCTTTCTTT
TRBJ2-5	TRBV9	NA	NA	CASSSGIQETQYF	TGTGCCAGCAGCTCGGGGATCCAAGAGACCCAGTACTTC
TRBJ1-2	TRBV6-5	NA	few	CASSYTRLDGYTF	TGTGCCAGCAGTTACACGAGACTAGATGGCTACACCTTC
TRBJ2-1	TRBV10-1	TRBD2	NA	CASSAVAGGFNEQFF	TGCGCCAGCAGTGCGGTTGCGGGGGGCTTCAATGAGCAGTTCTTC
TRBJ1-5	TRBV7-3	NA	NA	CASSNGGRQPQHF	TGTGCCAGCTCGAACGGGGGGCGACAGCCCCAGCATTTT
TRBJ2-5	TRBV7-2	TRBD2	NA	CASIESSGGAVETQYF	TGTGCCAGCATCGAAAGTAGCGGGGGGGCGGTAGAGACCCAGTACTTC
TRBJ2-5	TRBV10-3	TRBD1	NA	CATRDSKETQYF	TGTGCCACCCGGGACAGCAAAGAGACCCAGTACTTC
TRBJ2-5	TRBV10-2	NA	once	CASSEARADEETQYF	TGCGCCAGCAGTGAGGCCAGGGCAGATGAGGAGACCCAGTACTTC
TRBJ1-4	TRBV7-8	NA	once	CASSRMSGSNEKLFF	TGTGCCAGCAGCCGAATGTCAGGTTCGAATGAAAAACTGTTTTTT
TRBJ1-5	TRBV15	NA	NA	CATSRGGNNQPQHF	TGTGCCACCAGCAGAGGCGGGAACAATCAGCCCCAGCATTTT
TRBJ1-5	TRBV7-2	TRBD1	few	CASSYTGVGQPQHF	TGTGCCAGCAGTTATACAGGGGTCGGTCAGCCCCAGCATTTT
TRBJ2-1	TRBV7-9	TRBD2	NA	CASSSGAGVYEQFF	TGTGCCAGCAGCTCAGGTGCGGGGGTCTACGAGCAGTTCTTC
TRBJ1-5	TRBV10-1	NA	few	CASRPQVGQPQHF	TGCGCCAGCCGGCCGCAGGTGGGTCAGCCCCAGCATTTT
TRBJ2-1	TRBV2	TRBD2	few	CATSGTSPLSEQFF	TGTGCCACCTCCGGGACTAGCCCCCTTAGTGAGCAGTTCTTC
TRBJ2-7	TRBV5-1	TRBD1	few	CASSLGRDRASYEQYF	TGCGCCAGCAGCTTAGGTCGGGACAGGGCCTCCTACGAGCAGTACTTC